Presented here are 7 T cell receptor beta chains from one specimen sequenced in a study of T cells after yellow fever vaccination. TCRdb reprocessed the 5' RACE reads with MiXCR, giving one entry per CDR3 protein. Altogether under 200,000 distinct CDR3 sequences are present, around 7.2% being singletons, with the ten largest covering roughly 2.5%. Sequences were derived from CD4+ T cells sorted from PBMCs, sampled around 5 days after the first yellow fever vaccination. These receptors were collected from a man aged 18 to 29 who received the YFV17D yellow fever vaccine.

This clonotype was detected only a few times. The chain links TRBV18 to TRBJ1-5; no reliable D call. Germline CDR1 KGHSH, CDR2 LQKENI. Deletions cut 0 bases from V and 2 bases from J, with 2 bases between. This CDR3 has 13 amino acids. CDR3 region: CASSPPGNQPQHF. The CDR3 nucleotides are TGTGCCAGCTCACCACCCGGCAATCAGCCCCAGCATTTT.

This clonotype was counted between two and nine times. The V call is TRBV20-1, the J call TRBJ2-1; 9 bases map to TRBD1. The V and J ends lost 6 bases and 0 bases, in that order; junction bases with no gene match: 9. Germline loops: CDR1 DFQATT, CDR2 SNEGSKA (reference sequence). The CDR3 runs 16 residues. The CDR3 reads CSAPTGGMRSYNEQFF. CDR3 in DNA: TGCAGTGCGCCTACAGGGGGCATGCGCTCCTACAATGAGCAGTTCTTC.

This clonotype was counted only a few times. This rearrangement joins TRBV7-8 to TRBJ2-5; the D gene could be TRBD1 or TRBD2 (5 bases each). This CDR3 comprises 14 residues. Trimming took off 1 base at V and 5 bases at J, with 11 bases between the two ends. Germline-derived CDR1 and CDR2 are SGHVS and FQNEAQ. CDR3 region: CASSLERGLETQYF. The CDR3 nucleotides are TGTGCCAGCAGCTTAGAGAGGGGATTGGAGACCCAGTACTTC. The variable domain in full, completed from reference TRBV7-8 and TRBJ2-5, reads GAGVSQSPRYKVAKRGQDVALRCDPISGHVSLFWYQQALGQGPEFLTYFQNEAQLDKSGLPSDRFFAERPEGSVSTLKIQRTQQEDSAVYLCASSLERGLETQYFGPGTRLLVL.

This clonotype was seen many times. The chain links TRBV3-1 to TRBJ2-7; the match to TRBD1 covers 7 bases. The trim removed 4 bases at V and 3 bases at J, leaving 9 bases unmatched. This CDR3 contains 15 residues. Germline V CDR1 and CDR2: LGHDT, YNNKEL (reference sequence). The CDR3, as DNA: TGTGCCAGCAGCCGATCGACCGGGACAGACTACGAGCAGTACTTC. Its translation: CASSRSTGTDYEQYF.

This clonotype was counted at least ten times. J is TRBJ1-1 and V is TRBV4-2; D ambiguous. This CDR3 region has 20 residues. Trimming shortened V by 0 bases and J by 0 bases, and 23 bases separated the two germline ends. Germline lookup yields CDR1 LGHNA and CDR2 YNFKEQ. The DNA of the CDR3 is TGTGCCAGCAGCCAAGATAACGGTCTCAGCGGTCACCCTATGAACACTGAAGCTTTCTTT. Translated, it gives CASSQDNGLSGHPMNTEAFF.

In this sample, this clonotype turned up many times. The V gene is TRBV28, the J gene TRBJ2-7; weak D call: TRBD2 (7 bases). Deletions cut 11 bases from V and 1 base from J, with 21 bases between. This CDR3 has 15 amino acids. CDR1 MDHEN and CDR2 SYDVKM come from the germline V gene. The CDR3 DNA reads as TGTGCCTCCCAGGGAGGGGGAACCCCTTCCTACGAGCAGTACGTC. This sequence encodes CASQGGGTPSYEQYV.

There are a few counts of this clonotype. The chain is built from TRBV9 and TRBJ2-3, with 9 nucleotides matching TRBD2. This CDR3 spans 17 amino acids. Per germline, CDR1 SGDLS and CDR2 YYNGEE. The trim removed 0 bases at V and 5 bases at J, leaving 10 bases unmatched. CDR3 protein: CASSVDRLAGDVDTQYF. CDR3 nucleotides: TGTGCCAGCAGCGTAGACCGGTTAGCGGGGGATGTAGATACGCAGTATTTT.